This section outlines one T cell receptor (beta chain) sequence together with its context. Its matching antigen is unknown. The sample comes from a study of T cell responses to AZD1222 COVID-19 vaccine. Study-wide findings and caveats: Repertoires were obtained solely post-peak T cell response. Two doses of AZD1222 preceded a rise in Spike-specific TCR breadth and depth. White British ancestry dominated among donors, who included more females, and clonal diversity was possibly underestimated.

Trimming left V 5 bases short and J 6 bases short, with 12 bases between. The CDR3 extends over 13 amino acids. Germline lookup yields CDR1 MGHRA and CDR2 YSYEKL. Sequenced by immunoSEQ multiplex PCR; TCRdb stores in-frame clones only, minus some. The data hold over 120,000 clones, with around nine tenths observed a single time. The V call is TRBV4-1, the J call TRBJ2-3; D uncertain. The clonotype comes from an adult in good health. Sequences were derived from peripheral blood, sampled on day 0 of AZD1222 vaccination. The CDR3 DNA reads TGCGCCAGCAGCACGGTTCCCTCTGATACGCAGTATTTT. This encodes CASSTVPSDTQYF.